This entry is about one T cell receptor beta chain. This sample was included in a study of blood T cell repertoires in COVID-19. Background on the study: Italy, Spain and the United States were the sources of the convalescent and acute COVID-19 samples.

The V gene lost 8 bases and the J gene lost 1 base, with 10 bases spanning the gap. CDR1 is KGHSH, CDR2 LQKENI, per germline. CDR3 size: 13 residues. The protocol was immunoSEQ multiplex PCR, while the TCRdb copy is restricted to in-frame clones and leaves out a portion. The repertoire holds over 150,000 clones, with around 80% as singletons. Specimen: peripheral blood. The origin of this receptor is a human donor in a cohort sampled during active COVID-19. The chain is built from TRBV18 and TRBJ2-3; perhaps TRBD1 as D (5 bases). The DNA of the CDR3 is TGTGCCAGCATTGAAGGGGGCACAGATACGCAGTATTTT. Its translation: CASIEGGTDTQYF.